Listed below are T cell receptor beta chains from one sample, sequenced in a study of T cells after yellow fever vaccination. Using its own MiXCR run on the 5' RACE reads, TCRdb lists one record per CDR3 protein. This table has fewer than 450,000 distinct CDR3 sequences, around 10% appearing once. The input for sequencing was PBMCs, taken on the day of the first yellow fever vaccination. These receptors all stem from a man between 18 and 35 years old who received the YFV17D yellow fever vaccine. Each CDR3 is given with its conserved first and last residue. Fields, in order: J gene, V gene, clone size, D gene, CDR3 DNA, CDR3 protein. A D gene is named only where the DNA matches it firmly. Rows give clone size only sometimes, using once, few, many, or a class for an expanded clone.

J: TRBJ2-1
V: TRBV20-1
size: .
D: .
DNA: TGCAGTGCCTGGGGGGCGGGGGTTCGAAATGAGCAGTTCTTC
CDR3: CSAWGAGVRNEQFF

J: TRBJ2-7
V: TRBV4-3
size: .
D: .
DNA: TGCGCCAGCAGGAGATGGGACAAGGCGTGGGACGAGCAGTACTTC
CDR3: CASRRWDKAWDEQYF

J: TRBJ1-2
V: TRBV12-3/TRBV12-4
size: .
D: .
DNA: TGTGCCAGCAGTTTCTTTGATGGCTACACCTTC
CDR3: CASSFFDGYTF

J: TRBJ2-5
V: TRBV15
size: many
D: .
DNA: TGTGCCACCAGCGTGGACAGTACGGAGACCCAGTACTTC
CDR3: CATSVDSTETQYF

J: TRBJ2-3
V: TRBV6-5
size: few
D: TRBD2
DNA: TGTGCCAGCAGTTACTCGGCGGGGGGGACAGATACGCAGTATTTT
CDR3: CASSYSAGGTDTQYF

J: TRBJ2-7
V: TRBV5-1
size: .
D: .
DNA: TGCGCCAGCAGATCGGAGCAGGGGTTCTTCGAGCAGTACTTC
CDR3: CASRSEQGFFEQYF

J: TRBJ2-5
V: TRBV9
size: few
D: TRBD2
DNA: TGTGCCAGCAGCGTAGCTGAGCGGGGGTCCCAAGAGACCCAGTACTTC
CDR3: CASSVAERGSQETQYF

J: TRBJ2-7
V: TRBV7-9
size: .
D: .
DNA: TGTGCCAGCAGCCCGACGGGGGAGGTCTACGAGCAGTACTTC
CDR3: CASSPTGEVYEQYF

J: TRBJ2-5
V: TRBV20-1
size: .
D: .
DNA: TGCAGTGCTATTCGGCAGGGAGAGACCCAGTACTTC
CDR3: CSAIRQGETQYF

J: TRBJ1-2
V: TRBV4-2
size: few
D: .
DNA: TGTGCCAGCAGCCAAACTGAAACCCAGGGGAATGGCTACACCTTC
CDR3: CASSQTETQGNGYTF

J: TRBJ2-2
V: TRBV4-1
size: .
D: .
DNA: TGCGCCAGCAGCCAATTGGACCTGTTCATTATAACCGGGGAGCTGTTTTTT
CDR3: CASSQLDLFIITGELFF

J: TRBJ2-1
V: TRBV11-2
size: many
D: TRBD2
DNA: TGTGCCAGCACGCCGGGACTAGCGGGGGGGCACTACAATGAGCAGTTCTTC
CDR3: CASTPGLAGGHYNEQFF

J: TRBJ2-3
V: TRBV7-2
size: .
D: .
DNA: TGTGCCAGCAGCTGGGGGGACAGCGTAAATACGCAGTATTTT
CDR3: CASSWGDSVNTQYF

J: TRBJ1-1
V: TRBV30
size: .
D: .
DNA: TGTGCCTGGATGCAGGGTAGGGGGAACACTGAAGCTTTCTTT
CDR3: CAWMQGRGNTEAFF

J: TRBJ2-1
V: TRBV24-1
size: few
D: .
DNA: TGTGCCACCAGTGAAGGGGACGAGCAGTTCTTC
CDR3: CATSEGDEQFF

J: TRBJ2-3
V: TRBV24-1
size: .
D: .
DNA: TGTGCCACCAGTGAGGGCAGTCTCCTCCGTACGCAGTATTTT
CDR3: CATSEGSLLRTQYF

J: TRBJ2-1
V: TRBV20-1
size: .
D: .
DNA: TGCAGTGCTACCTGGGAGGGAGGGGGGGCCTACAATGAGCAGTTCTTC
CDR3: CSATWEGGGAYNEQFF

J: TRBJ1-1
V: TRBV12-3/TRBV12-4
size: few
D: .
DNA: TGTGCCAGCAGTAACCGGGGTCGGACTGAAGCTTTCTTT
CDR3: CASSNRGRTEAFF

J: TRBJ2-1
V: TRBV7-2
size: few
D: TRBD2
DNA: TGTGCCAGCAGCCACCGACTAGCGGGGGGCCCAGAGCAGTTCTTC
CDR3: CASSHRLAGGPEQFF

J: TRBJ1-2
V: TRBV5-1
size: .
D: .
DNA: TGCGCCAGCAGCAGCAGTGACATGTCCTATGGCTACACCTTC
CDR3: CASSSSDMSYGYTF

J: TRBJ1-6
V: TRBV2
size: many
D: .
DNA: TGTGCCAGCCTTGGACAGTCTCTCGACCTGTACCACTTT
CDR3: CASLGQSLDLYHF

J: TRBJ1-1
V: TRBV5-5
size: .
D: .
DNA: TGTGCCAGCAGCAGCCGTTTTGTTCCCACTGAAGCTTTCTTT
CDR3: CASSSRFVPTEAFF

J: TRBJ2-1
V: TRBV18
size: few
D: TRBD1
DNA: TGTGCCAGCCCGGGACAGACTCGCAATGAGCAGTTCTTC
CDR3: CASPGQTRNEQFF

J: TRBJ2-3
V: TRBV5-1
size: many
D: TRBD2
DNA: TGCGCCAGCAGCTTGGCCCTAGCGGGGGTCGCAGATACGCAGTATTTT
CDR3: CASSLALAGVADTQYF

J: TRBJ2-1
V: TRBV4-3
size: .
D: .
DNA: TGCGCCAGCAGCCCGAGGGCCAGGGGTATATACAATGAGCAGTTCTTC
CDR3: CASSPRARGIYNEQFF

J: TRBJ1-2
V: TRBV7-2
size: few
D: .
DNA: TGTGCCAGCAGCCCGGACAGTGGGTATGGCTACACCTTC
CDR3: CASSPDSGYGYTF

J: TRBJ2-5
V: TRBV7-9
size: few
D: .
DNA: TGTGCCAGCACCAGGGGGGCGGGAGCCAGGATGACCCAGTACTTC
CDR3: CASTRGAGARMTQYF

J: TRBJ1-1
V: TRBV6-1
size: .
D: .
DNA: TGTGCCAGCGGATATGGGCTGGGAACTGAAGCTTTCTTT
CDR3: CASGYGLGTEAFF

J: TRBJ2-2
V: TRBV19
size: .
D: TRBD1
DNA: TGTGCCAGTAGTTCTAACCGGGACAGGCTTGTTGGGTCCGGGGAGCTGTTTTTT
CDR3: CASSSNRDRLVGSGELFF

J: TRBJ2-7
V: TRBV9
size: .
D: TRBD2
DNA: TGTGCCAGCAGCCCGGGACTAGCGGCCTCCTACGAGCAGTACTTC
CDR3: CASSPGLAASYEQYF

J: TRBJ2-2
V: TRBV5-4
size: .
D: TRBD1
DNA: TGTGCCAGCAGACATGACAGGGGGAACACCGGGGAGCTGTTTTTT
CDR3: CASRHDRGNTGELFF

J: TRBJ2-3
V: TRBV7-2
size: .
D: .
DNA: TGTGCCAGCAGCTTAATACTGGATACGCAGTATTTT
CDR3: CASSLILDTQYF

J: TRBJ1-1
V: TRBV18
size: .
D: .
DNA: TGTGCCAGCTCTCCGGGCGGGCATAGCACTGAAGCTTTCTTT
CDR3: CASSPGGHSTEAFF

J: TRBJ2-3
V: TRBV28
size: once
D: .
DNA: TGTGCCAGCACCCGCAGCTGGGGGAGGAGCACAGATACGCAGTATTTT
CDR3: CASTRSWGRSTDTQYF

J: TRBJ2-7
V: TRBV5-6
size: few
D: TRBD2
DNA: TGTGCCAGCAGCTTGGGGCTAGCGGAGTACGAGCAGTACTTC
CDR3: CASSLGLAEYEQYF

J: TRBJ2-7
V: TRBV9
size: few
D: .
DNA: TGTGCCAGCAGCGCCCAAGCCGGGGGTAGCTCCTACGAGCAGTACTTC
CDR3: CASSAQAGGSSYEQYF

J: TRBJ2-1
V: TRBV4-2
size: few
D: .
DNA: TGTGCCAGCAGCCAAGTTAACCGCGGTGGCAATGAGCAGTTCTTC
CDR3: CASSQVNRGGNEQFF

J: TRBJ1-1
V: TRBV5-1
size: .
D: TRBD1
DNA: TGCGCCAGCAGCTCCGTCCCGGGACAGGGGGCTTTGAACACTGAAGCTTTCTTT
CDR3: CASSSVPGQGALNTEAFF

J: TRBJ2-6
V: TRBV5-1
size: few
D: .
DNA: TGCGCCAGCAGCTACGGACCCTCTGGGGCCAACGTCCTGACTTTC
CDR3: CASSYGPSGANVLTF

J: TRBJ1-1
V: TRBV15
size: .
D: .
DNA: TGTGCCACCAGCATGAGCCGTGCCTCGAACACTGAAGCTTTCTTT
CDR3: CATSMSRASNTEAFF

J: TRBJ1-5
V: TRBV28
size: few
D: .
DNA: TGTGCCAGCAGCACGGGTGGCCAGCCCCAGCATTTT
CDR3: CASSTGGQPQHF

J: TRBJ1-2
V: TRBV28
size: .
D: TRBD1
DNA: TGTGCCAGCAGCCACAGTGACAGGGGCGCTAACTATGGCTACACCTTC
CDR3: CASSHSDRGANYGYTF

J: TRBJ1-1
V: TRBV20-1
size: few
D: TRBD1
DNA: TGCAGTGCTAGAGAGTTAACAGGGGAAGGAGCTTTCTTT
CDR3: CSARELTGEGAFF

J: TRBJ2-3
V: TRBV20-1
size: .
D: .
DNA: TGCAGTGCCAACCCCAATCTCGGTTGGGGGAACACAGATACGCAGTATTTT
CDR3: CSANPNLGWGNTDTQYF

J: TRBJ2-5
V: TRBV5-1
size: many
D: .
DNA: TGCGCCAGCAGCCCCGGGGCCCAAGGAGAGACCCAGTACTTC
CDR3: CASSPGAQGETQYF

J: TRBJ2-5
V: TRBV5-4
size: .
D: TRBD2
DNA: TGTGCCTACGGGGGCGGGGGGTTCCAAGAGACCCAGTACTTC
CDR3: CAYGGGGFQETQYF

J: TRBJ2-4
V: TRBV20-1
size: .
D: .
DNA: TGCAGTGCGTTACACGGGCTAGTAGCCAAAAACATTCAGTACTTC
CDR3: CSALHGLVAKNIQYF

J: TRBJ2-3
V: TRBV5-4
size: few
D: .
DNA: TGTGCCAGCAGCCGTCAGAATACGCAGTATTTT
CDR3: CASSRQNTQYF

J: TRBJ2-3
V: TRBV20-1
size: few
D: TRBD2
DNA: TGCAGTGCTGGGACTAGCGGGGGGGCGGGGACAGATACGCAGTATTTT
CDR3: CSAGTSGGAGTDTQYF